This TCR beta chain was recorded in a study of CD8 T cells in Susac syndrome. The CDR3 is 11 residues long. V was shortened by 1 base and J by 11 bases, with 8 bases between the two germline ends. Germline assignment: CDR1 LNHDA and CDR2 SQIVND (reference sequence). Study-wide findings and caveats: As the study acknowledged, the number of individuals in its TCR sequencing and HLA analysis was relatively small.

The authors reverse transcribed roughly 0.5 to 1 ug RNA with random hexamers. Amplification of TCR beta CDR3 spanned 54 Vbeta and 13 Jbeta via immunoSEQ multiplex PCR. TCRdb itself ran the immunoSEQ multiplex PCR reads through MiXCR, one entry per CDR3 protein. The sample carries about 240,000 distinct CDR3 sequences, 90% to 97% recorded once. TEMRA cells were FACS-enriched, and CD8+ and CD4+ T cells were isolated negatively. A note on this clonotype: The antigen is undetermined.

The chain employs TRBV19 and TRBJ1-1; D not resolved. The TCR sequence derives from a human donor with Susac syndrome. Sequenced input: CD4+ T cells from PBMCs. CDR3 in amino acids: CASSIVGSAFF. The DNA of the CDR3 is TGTGCCAGTAGTATAGTAGGGTCCGCTTTCTTT.